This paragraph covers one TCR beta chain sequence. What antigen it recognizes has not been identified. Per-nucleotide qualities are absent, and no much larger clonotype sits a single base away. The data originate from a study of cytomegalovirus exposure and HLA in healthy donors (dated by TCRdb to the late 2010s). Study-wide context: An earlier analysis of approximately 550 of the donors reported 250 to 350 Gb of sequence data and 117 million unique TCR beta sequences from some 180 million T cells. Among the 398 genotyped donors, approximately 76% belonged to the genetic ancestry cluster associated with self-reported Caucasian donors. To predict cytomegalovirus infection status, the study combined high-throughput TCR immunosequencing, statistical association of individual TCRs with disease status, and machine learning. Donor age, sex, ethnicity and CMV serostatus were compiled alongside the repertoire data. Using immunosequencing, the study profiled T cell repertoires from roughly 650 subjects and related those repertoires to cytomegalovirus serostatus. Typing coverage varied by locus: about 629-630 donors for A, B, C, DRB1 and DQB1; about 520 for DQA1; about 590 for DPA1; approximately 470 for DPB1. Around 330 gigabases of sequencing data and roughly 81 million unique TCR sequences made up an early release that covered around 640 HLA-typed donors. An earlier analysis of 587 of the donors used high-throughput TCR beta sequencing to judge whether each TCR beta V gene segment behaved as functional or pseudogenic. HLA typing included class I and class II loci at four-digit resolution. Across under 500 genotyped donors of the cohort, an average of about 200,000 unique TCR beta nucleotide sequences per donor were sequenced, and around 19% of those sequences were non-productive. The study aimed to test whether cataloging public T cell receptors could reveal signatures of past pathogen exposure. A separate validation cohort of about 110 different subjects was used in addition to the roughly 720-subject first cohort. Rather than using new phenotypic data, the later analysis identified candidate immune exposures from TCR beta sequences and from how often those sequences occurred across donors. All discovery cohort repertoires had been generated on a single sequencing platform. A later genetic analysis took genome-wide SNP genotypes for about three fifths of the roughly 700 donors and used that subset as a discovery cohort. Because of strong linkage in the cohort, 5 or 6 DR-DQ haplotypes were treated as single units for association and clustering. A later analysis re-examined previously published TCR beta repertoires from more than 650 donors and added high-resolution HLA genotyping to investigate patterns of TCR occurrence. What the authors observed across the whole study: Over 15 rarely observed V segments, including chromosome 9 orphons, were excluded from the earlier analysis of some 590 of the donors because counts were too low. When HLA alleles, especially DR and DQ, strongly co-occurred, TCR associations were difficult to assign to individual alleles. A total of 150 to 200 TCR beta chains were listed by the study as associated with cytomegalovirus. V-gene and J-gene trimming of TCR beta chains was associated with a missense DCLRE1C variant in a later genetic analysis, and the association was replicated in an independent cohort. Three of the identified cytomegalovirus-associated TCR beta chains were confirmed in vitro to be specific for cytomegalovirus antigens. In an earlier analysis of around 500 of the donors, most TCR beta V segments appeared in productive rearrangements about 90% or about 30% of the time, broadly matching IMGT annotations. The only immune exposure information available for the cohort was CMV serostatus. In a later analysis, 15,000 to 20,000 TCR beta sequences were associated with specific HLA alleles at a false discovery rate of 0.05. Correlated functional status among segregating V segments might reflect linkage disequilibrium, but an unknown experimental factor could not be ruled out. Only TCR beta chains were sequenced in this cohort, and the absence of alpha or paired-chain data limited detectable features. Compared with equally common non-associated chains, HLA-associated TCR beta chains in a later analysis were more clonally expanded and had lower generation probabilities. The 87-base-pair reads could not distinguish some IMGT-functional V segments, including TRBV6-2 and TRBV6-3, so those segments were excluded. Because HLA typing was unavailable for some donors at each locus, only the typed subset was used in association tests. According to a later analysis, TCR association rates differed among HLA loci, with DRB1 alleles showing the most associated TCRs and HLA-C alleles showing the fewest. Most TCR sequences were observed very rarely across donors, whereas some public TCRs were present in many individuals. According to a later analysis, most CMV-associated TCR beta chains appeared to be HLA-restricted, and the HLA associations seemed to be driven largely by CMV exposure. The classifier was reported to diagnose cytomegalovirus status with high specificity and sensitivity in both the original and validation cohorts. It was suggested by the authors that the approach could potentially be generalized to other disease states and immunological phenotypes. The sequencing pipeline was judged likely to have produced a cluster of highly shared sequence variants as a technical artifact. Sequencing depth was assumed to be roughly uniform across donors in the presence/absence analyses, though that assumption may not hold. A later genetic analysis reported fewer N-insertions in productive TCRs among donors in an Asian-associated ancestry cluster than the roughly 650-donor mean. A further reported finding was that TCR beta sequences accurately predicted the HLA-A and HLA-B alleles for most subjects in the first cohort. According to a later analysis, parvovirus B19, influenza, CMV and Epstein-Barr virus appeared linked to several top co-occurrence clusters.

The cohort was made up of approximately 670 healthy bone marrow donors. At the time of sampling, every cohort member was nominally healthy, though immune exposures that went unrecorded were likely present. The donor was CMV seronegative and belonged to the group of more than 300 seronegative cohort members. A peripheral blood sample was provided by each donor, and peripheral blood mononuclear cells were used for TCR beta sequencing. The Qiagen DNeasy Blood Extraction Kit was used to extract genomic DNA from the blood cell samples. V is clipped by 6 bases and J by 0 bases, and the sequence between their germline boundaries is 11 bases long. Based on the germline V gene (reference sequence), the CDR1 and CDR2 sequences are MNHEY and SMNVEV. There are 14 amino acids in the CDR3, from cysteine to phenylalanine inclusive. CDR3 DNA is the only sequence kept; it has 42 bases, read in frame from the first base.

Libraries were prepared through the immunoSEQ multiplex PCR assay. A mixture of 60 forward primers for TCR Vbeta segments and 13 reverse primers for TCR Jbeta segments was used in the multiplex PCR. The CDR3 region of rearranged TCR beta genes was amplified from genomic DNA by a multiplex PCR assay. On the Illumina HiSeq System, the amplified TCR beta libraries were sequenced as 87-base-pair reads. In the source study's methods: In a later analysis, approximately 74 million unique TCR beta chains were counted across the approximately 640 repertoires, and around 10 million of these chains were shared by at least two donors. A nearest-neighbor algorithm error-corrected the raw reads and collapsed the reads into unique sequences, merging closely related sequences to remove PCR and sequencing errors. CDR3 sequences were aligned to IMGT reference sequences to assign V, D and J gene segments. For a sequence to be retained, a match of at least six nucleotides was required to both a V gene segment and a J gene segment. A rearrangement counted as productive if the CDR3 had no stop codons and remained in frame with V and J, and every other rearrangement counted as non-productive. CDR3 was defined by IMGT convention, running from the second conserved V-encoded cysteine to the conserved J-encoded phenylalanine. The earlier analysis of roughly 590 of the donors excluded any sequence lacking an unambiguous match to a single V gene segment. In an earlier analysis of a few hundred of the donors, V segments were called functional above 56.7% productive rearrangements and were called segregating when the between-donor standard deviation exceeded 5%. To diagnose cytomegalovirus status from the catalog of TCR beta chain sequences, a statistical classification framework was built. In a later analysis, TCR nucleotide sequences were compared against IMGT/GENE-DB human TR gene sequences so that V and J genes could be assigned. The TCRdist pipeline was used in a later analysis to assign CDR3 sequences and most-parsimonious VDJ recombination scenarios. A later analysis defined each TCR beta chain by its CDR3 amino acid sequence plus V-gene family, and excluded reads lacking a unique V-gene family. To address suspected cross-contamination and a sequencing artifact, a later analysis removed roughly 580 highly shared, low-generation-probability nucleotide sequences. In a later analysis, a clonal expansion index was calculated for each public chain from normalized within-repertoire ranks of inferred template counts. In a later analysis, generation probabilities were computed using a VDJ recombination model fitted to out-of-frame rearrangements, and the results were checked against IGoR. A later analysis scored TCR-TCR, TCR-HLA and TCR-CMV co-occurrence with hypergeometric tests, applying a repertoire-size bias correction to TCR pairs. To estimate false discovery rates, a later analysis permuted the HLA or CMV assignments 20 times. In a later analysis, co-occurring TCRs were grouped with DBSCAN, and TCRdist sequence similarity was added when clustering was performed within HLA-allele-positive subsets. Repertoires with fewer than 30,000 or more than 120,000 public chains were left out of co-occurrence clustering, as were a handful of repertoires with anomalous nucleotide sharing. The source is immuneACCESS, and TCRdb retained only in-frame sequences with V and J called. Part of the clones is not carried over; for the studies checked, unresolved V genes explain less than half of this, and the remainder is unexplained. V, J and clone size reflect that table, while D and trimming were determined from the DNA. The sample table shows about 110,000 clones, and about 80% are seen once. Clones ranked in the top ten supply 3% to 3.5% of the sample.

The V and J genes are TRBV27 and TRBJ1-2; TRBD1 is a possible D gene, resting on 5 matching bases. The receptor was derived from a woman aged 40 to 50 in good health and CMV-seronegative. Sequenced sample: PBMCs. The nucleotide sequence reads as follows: TGTGCCAGCAGATCGGACACTTCTAACTATGGCTACACCTTC. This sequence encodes CASRSDTSNYGYTF.